Many counts were recorded for the clone carrying this TCR beta chain. Its antigen is unknown. The sample belongs to a study of regulatory T cells in long-lasting Graves disease. Overall study results and limits: Blood alone, not thyroid tissue, was studied. Public clonotype sharing was higher in persistent than newly diagnosed patients.

Time point in this sample: newly diagnosed GD, antithyroid drugs for less than 3 months. From PBMCs, RNA was extracted and then used to make the TCR library. Building of the TCR beta libraries involved iRepertoire HTBI primers and Arm-PCR of CDR3 regions. TCRdb reprocessed the multiplex PCR reads via MiXCR and lists one record per CDR3 protein. The sample has approximately 360,000 distinct CDR3 sequences; about an eighth are singletons. This CDR3 region has 15 residues. V lost 5 bases and J lost 0, with 8 bases in between. CDR1 is SNHLY and CDR2 is FYNNEI in the germline V gene. Another study also made use of these data, one on T cells in Graves' hyperthyroidism and ophthalmopathy. That paper notes: Most expanded thyroid clonotypes above 0.001 recurred in blood.

The source was peripheral blood mononuclear cells (PBMCs), collected at new diagnosis, from a patient treated with antithyroid drugs. The clonotype comes from a woman aged 18-29 years with Graves disease. The rearrangement uses TRBV2 and TRBJ2-6, with D unresolved. CDR3 protein: CASSFRLSGANVLTF. CDR3 DNA sequence: TGTGCCAGCAGTTTTCGGCTCTCTGGGGCCAACGTCCTGACTTTC.